This T cell receptor (beta chain) was found in a study of Tregs in tolerant kidney transplant recipients (dated by TCRdb to between 2019 and 2020). Regarding the study in general: The transplants used related donors with nonmyeloablative bone marrow transplantation, and mixed chimerism in the human trials was transient. The study applied TCRbeta sequencing to find donor-specific regulatory T cells before combined kidney and bone marrow transplantation and then followed those same cells after transplant. The investigation overall reported the following: Donor-specific Treg expansion was found to exceed global Treg expansion in tolerant patients, suggesting antigen-driven rather than nonspecific expansion. PCR primers changed over time for some patients, so nucleotide-level comparison across those patients' samples was not possible. Biological reproducibility was not directly assessed, although technical replication error appeared to be minimal. The study was limited by small patient numbers, and the findings need validation in larger populations and under other immunosuppression protocols. Expanding Tregs with activated donor B cells appeared to identify the most biologically relevant and donor-specific TCRbeta repertoire.

For TCRbeta CDR3 sequencing, genomic DNA from the sorted cells was extracted using the QIAGEN DNeasy Blood and Tissue Kit. High-throughput TCRbeta CDR3 sequencing was carried out commercially through immunoSEQ, with PCR amplification with bias correction and internal controls included. In the authors' own workflow: Unique productive TCRbeta sequences were defined by CDR3 nucleotide sequence where primers matched, and otherwise by CDR3 amino acid sequence together with Vbeta and Jbeta genes. As a correction for sorting error, sequences shared between sorted populations at a frequency ratio of 2:1 or less were discarded, and the remaining shared sequences were assigned to the higher population. A sequence counted as donor-reactive if, in CFSE-low cells, the sequence had a frequency of at least 0.01% and was expanded at least 5-fold compared with unstimulated cells. Repertoire divergence was quantified by Jensen-Shannon divergence calculated from the top 100 TCRbeta sequences ranked by frequency. When a sample had multiple sequencing runs, each run was corrected for sorting error separately and the runs were then pooled. Entries here come from immuneACCESS through TCRdb and include only in-frame sequences with V and J called. Some clones fail to appear in such tables; in the studies checked, an unresolved V gene covers under half of the shortfall, and the cause of the remainder is unknown. From that table come the V and J calls and clone size; the DNA was used to work out D and trimming. Within this sample are some 74,000 clones, with 91% of them counted one time only. The ten largest clones take up approximately 0.35% of the sample.

The intended sense of this specimen's time point label: blood sample drawn before combined kidney and bone marrow transplant. Thawed PBMCs were FACS-sorted into unstimulated Tregs (CD4+CD25+CD127-), CD4+ non-Tregs (CD4+CD25-), CD4 cells and CD8 cells. Before Treg sorting, thawed PBMCs were rested overnight at 37°C with 200 IU/ml IL-2. The patients were several recipients of combined kidney and bone marrow transplants from the ITN036ST trial, and samples were available only for these trial subjects. Healthy control blood was separated into PBMCs by Ficoll density gradient and cryopreserved, and patient PBMCs were collected both before and after transplant. Notes on this clone: No antigen is known for it. There are no base qualities to consult, and no much larger clone falls within one base.

The receptor was derived from a human donor who received a combined kidney and bone marrow transplant. The specimen comprised Tregs from blood, sampled before the transplant.

CDR3 protein: CASSARGGTEAFF. The DNA reads as follows: TGCGCCAGCAGTGCCCGGGGGGGCACTGAAGCTTTCTTT. In this chain, TRBV10-1 is recombined with TRBJ1-1, and perhaps TRBD1 as D gene, on 5 matching bases. The CDR3 has 13 amino acids, counting the end cysteine and phenylalanine. Just the 39-base CDR3 DNA is kept, in frame starting at base 1. A distance of 10 bases separates the germline ends of V and J, which lose 4 bases and 4 bases respectively. The germline V gene (reference sequence) yields WNHNN for CDR1 and SYGVQD for CDR2.